The rows below give T cell receptor beta chains drawn from one sample of a study of CD8+ T cells in alopecia areata. Assay: immunoSEQ multiplex PCR; the TCRdb copy retains only in-frame clones and omits some. The repertoire holds over 150,000 clones, with 50% to 60% as singletons. The sample consisted of CD4+ T cells sorted from blood, taken at week 4, from a patient treated with tofacitinib. Receptor source: a human donor with alopecia areata. CDR3s include the opening cysteine and the closing phenylalanine or tryptophan. D genes are given only for firm matches. Size is stated for part of the rows, as once, few or many counts, or as a class when the clone is expanded.

clone_size	v_call	j_call	d_call	cdr3_nt	cdr3_aa
-	TRBV19	TRBJ1-2	TRBD1	TGTGCCAGTAAAGGGGGCGACTATGGCTACACCTTC	CASKGGDYGYTF
-	TRBV11-2	TRBJ2-7	-	TGTGCCAGCAGCTCGACTTCACTAGGGCAGGGGTACTTC	CASSSTSLGQGYF
-	TRBV29-1	TRBJ1-2	TRBD1	TGCAGCGTTGAACCCCGGACAGGGTTCGACGGCTACACCTTC	CSVEPRTGFDGYTF
few	TRBV29-1	TRBJ2-5	-	TGCAGCGTTGATGGCAGAAAGTACCAAGAGACCCAGTACTTC	CSVDGRKYQETQYF
-	TRBV30	TRBJ1-1	-	TGTGCCTGGAGTGTAGACAGAGACACTGAAGCTTTCTTT	CAWSVDRDTEAFF
-	TRBV2	TRBJ1-4	-	TGTGCCAGCAGCGAGGGGGGCCCGGGTGAAAAACTGTTTTTT	CASSEGGPGEKLFF
-	TRBV27	TRBJ1-5	-	TGTGCCAGCTCCCTAACGGGGGCGGGGGGCAATCAGCCCCAGCATTTT	CASSLTGAGGNQPQHF
few	TRBV29-1	TRBJ2-1	-	TGCAGCGTACCCACAGCGGGTGTAAAGCAGTTCTTC	CSVPTAGVKQFF
few	TRBV29-1	TRBJ1-1	-	TGCAGCGTGTCGCCGGGGGGGAACACTGAAGCTTTCTTT	CSVSPGGNTEAFF
-	TRBV2	TRBJ2-7	-	TGTGCCAGCAGTGAAGATCAGGGACCCTACGAGCAGTACTTC	CASSEDQGPYEQYF
-	TRBV6-1	TRBJ2-4	-	TGTGCCAAGCCGCGGGGGCGGGAGTCTAAAAACATTCAGTACTTC	CAKPRGRESKNIQYF
-	TRBV19	TRBJ1-4	-	TGTGCCAGTAGTCAAACCCCTACCCGACTGTCGTCTAATGAAAAACTGTTTTTT	CASSQTPTRLSSNEKLFF
-	TRBV2	TRBJ2-3	TRBD2	TGTGCCAGCAGTGAGGGTAGCGGGGATACGCAGTATTTT	CASSEGSGDTQYF
few	TRBV19	TRBJ2-5	TRBD2	TGTGCCAGTACCGAGGGAGGGTTGGAAGAGACCCAGTACTTC	CASTEGGLEETQYF
-	TRBV30	TRBJ2-1	TRBD1	TGTGCCTGGAGTCCCGGGACAGGGGGCTACAATGAGCAGTTCTTC	CAWSPGTGGYNEQFF
-	TRBV29-1	TRBJ2-1	-	TGCAGCGTTGCGGAACAGGCGTACAATGAGCAGTTCTTC	CSVAEQAYNEQFF
few	TRBV4-1	TRBJ2-2	-	TGCGCCAGCGTTACCGGGACCAACTCGGGGGAGCTGTTTTTT	CASVTGTNSGELFF
-	TRBV18	TRBJ2-7	TRBD2	TGTGCCAGCTCACTGCTGGCGGGAGGGCCCTACGAGCAGTACTTC	CASSLLAGGPYEQYF
few	TRBV29-1	TRBJ1-4	TRBD1	TGCAGCGCCTGGGACAGGACTCCTGAAAAACTGTTTTTT	CSAWDRTPEKLFF
-	TRBV29-1	TRBJ2-7	TRBD2	TGCAGCGCCCGTACGGGGAGGGTATCCTACGAGCAGTACTTC	CSARTGRVSYEQYF
few	TRBV4-3	TRBJ2-7	-	TGCGCCAGCAGCCAAGATGAGGGTTGGGAGCAGTACTTC	CASSQDEGWEQYF
few	TRBV7-2	TRBJ2-5	-	TGTGCCAGCAGCCGCTCGCTGGCGGGGGAGACCCAGTACTTC	CASSRSLAGETQYF
-	TRBV9	TRBJ2-5	-	TGTGCCAGCAGCCCACGGCGGAGCCAAGAGACCCAGTACTTC	CASSPRRSQETQYF
-	TRBV6-5	TRBJ2-7	-	TGTGCCAGCAGTTACTCGAGGCGGGCCTACGAGCAGTACTTC	CASSYSRRAYEQYF
-	TRBV6-5	TRBJ1-1	-	TGTGCCAGCGAAAGGGGCAGTGGCACTGAAGCTTTCTTT	CASERGSGTEAFF
few	TRBV5-1	TRBJ2-7	TRBD2	TGCGCCAGCAGCGTGACTAGCGGGATAGACGAGCAGTACTTC	CASSVTSGIDEQYF
-	TRBV9	TRBJ2-7	TRBD2	TGTGCCAGCAGCGTAGGGCTAGCGGGAGGCGAGCAGTACTTC	CASSVGLAGGEQYF
-	TRBV29-1	TRBJ2-2	-	TGCAGCGTTAACCCCCCTGGTTCCGGGGAGCTGTTTTTT	CSVNPPGSGELFF
-	TRBV29-1	TRBJ2-7	TRBD2	TGCAGCGTTGTCCTAGGACTAGCGGGAGGAAACGAGCAGTACTTC	CSVVLGLAGGNEQYF
-	TRBV5-1	TRBJ2-5	-	TGCGCCAGCAGCTTGGCCGGGCAAGTCCAAGAGACCCAGTACTTC	CASSLAGQVQETQYF
-	TRBV27	TRBJ2-7	TRBD2	TGTGCCAGCAGTTTGCGCGGCGGGAGGGACTACGAGCAGTACTTC	CASSLRGGRDYEQYF
few	TRBV7-2	TRBJ2-1	-	TGTGCCACAGCGGTGCAGAGGCACAATGAGCAGTTCTTC	CATAVQRHNEQFF
-	TRBV5-1	TRBJ2-7	TRBD2	TGCGCCAGCAGTAGCGGGGAGAGGGTCAACGAGCAGTACTTC	CASSSGERVNEQYF
few	TRBV5-1	TRBJ1-2	-	TGCGCCAGCAGCTTGCAGGGCCCCAACTATGGCTACACCTTC	CASSLQGPNYGYTF
-	TRBV28	TRBJ2-1	TRBD1	TGTGCCAGCAACGGACAGGGTCGGCTAGGGAAACAGTTCTTC	CASNGQGRLGKQFF
-	TRBV5-6	TRBJ2-4	-	TGTGCCAGCAGCTTGGTTGCCAGCACTATCGCCAAAAACATTCAGTACTTC	CASSLVASTIAKNIQYF
-	TRBV7-3	TRBJ2-1	TRBD2	TGTGCCAGCAGCTCCCAAAGGACTAGCTTGGACAAGTTCTTC	CASSSQRTSLDKFF
few	TRBV6-5	TRBJ2-7	-	TGTGCCAGCAGTCAGGACGGCTACGAGCAGTACTTC	CASSQDGYEQYF
-	TRBV5-1	TRBJ2-7	TRBD1	TGCGCCAGCAGCCCGGGACAGGGAGGTAAAAACGAGCAGTACTTC	CASSPGQGGKNEQYF
-	TRBV29-1	TRBJ1-3	-	TGCAGCGTCGACAGCGGGCACACCATATATTTT	CSVDSGHTIYF
few	TRBV13	TRBJ2-2	-	TGTGCCAGCAGCCGGCGATCTCGGGGTACCGGCGGGGAGCTGTTTTTT	CASSRRSRGTGGELFF